This TCR beta chain came from a study of early T cells in non-severe SARS-CoV-2 infection. Notes on the study in general: Matches to VDJdb favored anti-spike CD8 responses and missed private and CD4 specificities.

This clonotype was recorded many times. Antigen specificity is unknown. Unique molecular identifier tags were affixed to discrete cDNA molecules. TCRdb re-called the 5' RACE reads with MiXCR, one entry per CDR3 protein. The repertoire has fewer than 55,000 distinct CDR3 sequences, around 8.4% of them found once; the top ten carry approximately 4%. The source is an adult who was a healthcare worker with PCR-confirmed SARS-CoV-2 infection or an uninfected control (not recorded which). Sequenced: whole blood.

As DNA, the CDR3 is TGTGCCAGCAAAGACGGCCTTATCGATGGCTACACCTTC. This translates into CASKDGLIDGYTF. V and J are TRBV6-1 and TRBJ1-2; D not certain. Between the trimmed V and J ends, which lost 7 bases and 6 bases, there was a span of 15 bases. CDR1 is MNHNS and CDR2 is SASEGT in the germline V gene. CDR3 length equals 13 residues.